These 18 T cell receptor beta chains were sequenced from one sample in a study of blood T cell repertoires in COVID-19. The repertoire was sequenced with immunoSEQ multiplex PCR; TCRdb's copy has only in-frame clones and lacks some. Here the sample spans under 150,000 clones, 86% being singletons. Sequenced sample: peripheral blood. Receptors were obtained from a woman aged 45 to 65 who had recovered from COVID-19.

CDR3 nucleotides: TGTGCCAGCAGCTTAGTACACAGCACAGATACGCAGTATTTT. Residues: CASSLVHSTDTQYF. This chain joins TRBV7-9 and TRBJ2-3; no definite D call. CDR1 and CDR2 (germline): SEHNR, FQNEAQ (reference sequence). This CDR3 comprises 14 residues. The V end lost 1 base, the J end lost 0 bases, and 5 bases lay between the germline ends.

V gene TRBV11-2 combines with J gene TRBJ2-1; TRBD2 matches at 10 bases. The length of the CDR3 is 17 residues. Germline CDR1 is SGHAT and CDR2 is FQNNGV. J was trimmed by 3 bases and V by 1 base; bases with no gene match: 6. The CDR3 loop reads CASSLGRTSGNYNEQFF. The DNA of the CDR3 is TGTGCCAGCAGCTTAGGCCGGACTAGCGGAAACTACAATGAGCAGTTCTTC.

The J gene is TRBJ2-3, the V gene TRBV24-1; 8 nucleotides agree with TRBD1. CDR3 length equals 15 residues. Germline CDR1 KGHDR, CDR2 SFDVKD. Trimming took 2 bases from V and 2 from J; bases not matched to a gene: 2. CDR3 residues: CATSDWTGSTDTQYF. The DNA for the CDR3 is TGTGCCACCAGTGATTGGACAGGGTCCACAGATACGCAGTATTTT.

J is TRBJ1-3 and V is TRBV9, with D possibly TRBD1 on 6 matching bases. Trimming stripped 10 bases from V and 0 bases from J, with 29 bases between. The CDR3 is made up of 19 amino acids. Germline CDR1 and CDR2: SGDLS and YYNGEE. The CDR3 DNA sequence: TGTGCCTGCCATCTGAACCTGGGGGGGCTGACCGACTCTGGAAACACCATATATTTT. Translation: CACHLNLGGLTDSGNTIYF. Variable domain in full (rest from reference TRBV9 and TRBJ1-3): DSGVTQTPKHLITATGQRVTLRCSPRSGDLSVYWYQQSLDQGLQFLIQYYNGEERAKGNILERFSAQQFPDLHSELNLSSLELGDSALYFCACHLNLGGLTDSGNTIYFGEGSWLTVV.

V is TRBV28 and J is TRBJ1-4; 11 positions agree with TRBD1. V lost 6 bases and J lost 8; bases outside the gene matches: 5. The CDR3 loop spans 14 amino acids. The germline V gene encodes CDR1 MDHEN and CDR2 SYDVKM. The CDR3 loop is CASSGDRGEEKLFF. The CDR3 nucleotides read TGTGCCAGCAGCGGGGACAGGGGGGAGGAAAAACTGTTTTTT.

The CDR3 here is CASSTLSTDTQYF. CDR3 sequence (DNA): TGTGCCAGCAGCACTCTAAGCACAGATACGCAGTATTTT. This chain joins TRBV7-9 and TRBJ2-3, with D hard to call. Trimming cost V 5 bases and J 0 bases, with 6 bases left between them. The germline gives CDR1 SEHNR, CDR2 FQNEAQ (reference sequence). CDR3 length: 13 amino acids. The variable domain in full, completed from reference TRBV7-9 and TRBJ2-3, reads DTGVSQNPRHKITKRGQNVTFRCDPISEHNRLYWYRQTLGQGPEFLTYFQNEAQLEKSRLLSDRFSAERPKGSFSTLEIQRTEQGDSAMYLCASSTLSTDTQYFGPGTRLTVL.

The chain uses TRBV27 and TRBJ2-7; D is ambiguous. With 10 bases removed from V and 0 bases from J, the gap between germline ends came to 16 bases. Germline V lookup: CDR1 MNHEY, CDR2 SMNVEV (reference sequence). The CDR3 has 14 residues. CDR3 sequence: CAIKKSVLSYEQYF. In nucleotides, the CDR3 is TGTGCCATCAAAAAGTCGGTTCTCTCCTACGAGCAGTACTTC.

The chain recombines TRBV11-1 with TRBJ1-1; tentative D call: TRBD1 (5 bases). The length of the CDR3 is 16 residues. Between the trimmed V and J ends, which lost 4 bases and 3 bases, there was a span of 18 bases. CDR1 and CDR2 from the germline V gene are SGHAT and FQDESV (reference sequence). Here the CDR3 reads CASSSAHDSRHTEAFF. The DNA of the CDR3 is TGTGCCAGCAGCTCCGCCCACGACAGTCGGCACACTGAAGCTTTCTTT.

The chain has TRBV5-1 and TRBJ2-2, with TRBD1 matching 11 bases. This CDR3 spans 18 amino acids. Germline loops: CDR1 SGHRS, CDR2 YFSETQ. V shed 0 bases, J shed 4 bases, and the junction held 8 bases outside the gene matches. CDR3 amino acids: CASSLAGQGVSGTGELFF. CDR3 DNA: TGCGCCAGCAGCTTGGCGGGACAGGGGGTATCGGGCACCGGGGAGCTGTTTTTT.

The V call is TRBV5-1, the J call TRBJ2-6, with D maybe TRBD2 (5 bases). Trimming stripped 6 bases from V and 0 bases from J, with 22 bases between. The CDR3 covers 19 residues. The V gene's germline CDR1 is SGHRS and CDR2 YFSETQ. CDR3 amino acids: CASTPLLSGGPSGANVLTF. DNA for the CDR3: TGCGCCAGCACGCCCCTTTTGAGCGGAGGTCCCTCTGGGGCCAACGTCCTGACTTTC.

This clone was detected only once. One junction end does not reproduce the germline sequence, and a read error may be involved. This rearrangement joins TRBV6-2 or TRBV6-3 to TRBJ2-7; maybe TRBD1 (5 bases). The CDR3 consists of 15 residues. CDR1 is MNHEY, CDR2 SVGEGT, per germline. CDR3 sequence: CASRYVGRYSHEQYF. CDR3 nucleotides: TGTGCCAGCAGGTACGTGGGGCGGTACTCCCACGAGCAGTACTTC.

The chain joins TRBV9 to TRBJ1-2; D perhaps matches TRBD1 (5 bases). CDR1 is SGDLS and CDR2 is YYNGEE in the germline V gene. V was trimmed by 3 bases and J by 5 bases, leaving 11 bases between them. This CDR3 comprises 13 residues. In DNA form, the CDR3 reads TGTGCCAGCAGCGCAAATCCAGGGTATGGCTACACCTTC. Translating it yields CASSANPGYGYTF.

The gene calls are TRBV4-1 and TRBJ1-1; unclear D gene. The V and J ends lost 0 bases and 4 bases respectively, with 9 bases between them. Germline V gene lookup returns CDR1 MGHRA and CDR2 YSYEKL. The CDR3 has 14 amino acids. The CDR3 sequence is CASSQEYRSTEAFF. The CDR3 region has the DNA TGCGCCAGCAGCCAAGAATATCGGAGCACTGAAGCTTTCTTT.

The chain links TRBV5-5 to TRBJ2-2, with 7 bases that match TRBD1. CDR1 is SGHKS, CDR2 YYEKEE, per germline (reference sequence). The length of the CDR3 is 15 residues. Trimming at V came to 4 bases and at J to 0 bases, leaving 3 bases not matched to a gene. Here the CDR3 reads CASSEGQSNTGELFF. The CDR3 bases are TGTGCCAGCAGCGAGGGACAGTCGAACACCGGGGAGCTGTTTTTT.

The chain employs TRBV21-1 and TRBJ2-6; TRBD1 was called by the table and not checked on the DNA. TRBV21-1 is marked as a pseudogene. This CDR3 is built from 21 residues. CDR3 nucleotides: TGTGCCAGCAGCGAAATTCCCCCGGGACAGAGGTATGGTTCGGGGGCCAACGTCCTGACTTTC. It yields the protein CASSEIPPGQRYGSGANVLTF.

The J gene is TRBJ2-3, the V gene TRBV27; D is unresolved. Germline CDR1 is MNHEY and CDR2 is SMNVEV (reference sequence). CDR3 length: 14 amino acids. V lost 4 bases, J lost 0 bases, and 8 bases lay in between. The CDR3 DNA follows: TGTGCCAGCAGTTCCCTGAGCAGCACAGATACGCAGTATTTT. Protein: CASSSLSSTDTQYF.

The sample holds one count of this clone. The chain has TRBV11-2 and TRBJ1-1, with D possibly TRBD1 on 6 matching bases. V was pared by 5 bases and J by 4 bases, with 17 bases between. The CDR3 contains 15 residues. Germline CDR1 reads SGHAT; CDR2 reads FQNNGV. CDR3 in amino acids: CASSPTGIWFTEAFF. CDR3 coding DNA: TGTGCCAGCAGCCCTACAGGGATATGGTTCACTGAAGCTTTCTTT. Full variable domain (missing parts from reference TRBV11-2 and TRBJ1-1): EAGVAQSPRYKIIEKRQSVAFWCNPISGHATLYWYQQILGQGPKLLIQFQNNGVVDDSQLPKDRFSAERLKGVDSTLKIQPAKLEDSAVYLCASSPTGIWFTEAFFGQGTRLTVV.

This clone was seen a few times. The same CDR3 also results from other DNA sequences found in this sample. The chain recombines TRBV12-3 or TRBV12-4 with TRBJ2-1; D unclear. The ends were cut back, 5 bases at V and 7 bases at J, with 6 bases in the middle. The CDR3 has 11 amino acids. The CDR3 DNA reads TGTGCCAGCAGTCCCCGTAATGAGCAGTTCTTC. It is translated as CASSPRNEQFF.